One sample yielded the 30 T cell receptor beta chains listed below, sequenced in a study. MiXCR was run by TCRdb on the 5' RACE reads, yielding one entry per CDR3 protein. Of approximately 40,000 distinct CDR3 sequences listed, 30% are singletons. The specimen sequenced was tumor-infiltrating memory CD4+ T cells sorted from the breast tumor. Stated subset: memory CD4+ T cells, CD4+CD45RO+CD25-. The origin of the receptors is a female donor with breast cancer.

The genes are TRBV3-1 and TRBJ1-1, with TRBD1 as a possible D gene (5 bases). The ends were cut back, 1 base at V and 1 base at J, with 16 bases in the middle. In germline, CDR1 is LGHDT, CDR2 YNNKEL (reference sequence). This CDR3 is built from 17 residues. CDR3 amino acids: CASSQVAGPRRNTEAFF. The CDR3 bases are TGTGCCAGCAGCCAAGTGGCAGGGCCGAGGAGGAACACTGAAGCTTTCTTT.

The J gene is TRBJ2-1, the V gene TRBV29-1; D is ambiguous. The length of the CDR3 is 14 residues. The V end lost 6 bases, the J end lost 6 bases, and 18 bases lay between the germline ends. Germline assignment: CDR1 SQVTM and CDR2 ANQGSEA. The CDR3 DNA reads as TGCAGCGTCGCAGTACAACAGCATTCCAATGAGCAGTTCTTC. Its protein is CSVAVQQHSNEQFF.

The gene calls are TRBV9 and TRBJ1-2, with 10 bases lining up with TRBD1. The CDR3 covers 15 residues. Trimming removed 0 bases from V and 4 bases from J; junction bases left unmatched: 3. Per germline, CDR1 SGDLS and CDR2 YYNGEE. CDR3 sequence reads: CASSVDGTGAYGYTF. In nucleotides, the CDR3 is TGTGCCAGCAGCGTAGATGGGACAGGGGCCTATGGCTACACCTTC.

For this clonotype: A much larger clone differs from this one at a single base, so this may be a read error. The genes are TRBV29-1 and TRBJ1-2; unclear D gene. The CDR3 contains 10 residues. Germline V lookup: CDR1 SQVTM, CDR2 ANQGSEA. The CDR3 loop reads CGVETGGYTF. The CDR3 nucleotides read TGCGGCGTCGAGACGGGCGGCTACACCTTC.

The chain employs TRBV3-1 and TRBJ2-3, with a weak D call TRBD2 (6 bases). CDR3 length: 15 amino acids. Trimming removed 7 bases at V and 9 bases at J, with 23 bases between. Per germline, CDR1 LGHDT and CDR2 YNNKEL (reference sequence). CDR3 nucleotides: TGTGCCAGCACGGTGCGGGATAGGGGCACATCCACGCAGTATTTT. Translated, it gives CASTVRDRGTSTQYF.

The table lists this clonotype with a few counts. The V and J genes are TRBV24-1 and TRBJ2-5; 8 bases are a match to TRBD2. This CDR3 has 18 residues. The J segment lost 5 bases and the V segment lost 0 bases, leaving 13 bases of the junction unmatched. CDR1 is KGHDR and CDR2 is SFDVKD in the germline V gene. CDR3: CATSDLRQGAGAGETQYF. As DNA, the CDR3 is TGTGCCACCAGTGATTTGCGGCAGGGAGCGGGGGCGGGCGAGACCCAGTACTTC.

In the case of this clonotype: The conserved final phenylalanine or tryptophan is absent from the CDR3, which likely points to a read error. The DNA is omitted, as the CDR3 cannot be located on it reliably, and the CDR3 follows TCRdb's listing. This sequence joins TRBV5-4 and TRBJ2-3; the tabulated D call, TRBD2, remains unverified against the DNA. CDR1 SGHNT and CDR2 YYREEE come from the germline V gene (reference sequence). The CDR3 is made up of 16 amino acids, end residues included. The CDR3 protein is CASSLMGLAGEVAKYI.

This clonotype was observed once. The junction shows a germline mismatch at one end, possibly a read error. This chain connects TRBV28 to TRBJ2-7, with TRBD1 identical over 7 bases. The CDR3 has 14 residues. The germline V gene has CDR1 MDHEN and CDR2 SYDVKM. The DNA of the CDR3 is TGTGCCAGCAGTTTTTACAGGGGTGGCTACGGGCAGTACTTC. It is translated as CASSFYRGGYGQYF. The complete variable domain, with remaining parts taken from reference TRBV28 and TRBJ2-7, reads DVKVTQSSRYLVKRTGEKVFLECVQDMDHENMFWYRQDPGLGLRLIYFSYDVKMKEKGDIPEGYSVSREKKERFSLILESASTNQTSMYLCASSFYRGGYGQYFGPGTRLTVT.

The chain recombines TRBV19 with TRBJ2-3; 9 bases fit TRBD2. This CDR3 region has 18 residues. Germline CDR1 LNHDA, CDR2 SQIVND (reference sequence). V shed 5 bases and J 1 base; nucleotides not matched to a gene: 13. The chain's CDR3 is CASSLGGRAYYGTDTQYF. The CDR3 DNA sequence: TGTGCCAGTAGTTTGGGCGGGAGGGCCTATTACGGCACAGATACGCAGTATTTT. The entire variable domain, with the rest obtained from reference TRBV19 and TRBJ2-3, is as follows: DGGITQSPKYLFRKEGQNVTLSCEQNLNHDAMYWYRQDPGQGLRLIYYSQIVNDFQKGDIAEGYSVSREKKESFPLTVTSAQKNPTAFYLCASSLGGRAYYGTDTQYFGPGTRLTVL.

This clonotype was observed a few times. The chain links TRBV7-6 to TRBJ2-7, with TRBD1 matching 7 bases. This CDR3 is 14 amino acids long. CDR1 is SGHVS and CDR2 is FNYEAQ in the germline V gene. V was clipped by 1 base and J by 2 bases; unmatched bases: 2. This CDR3 reads CASSLVQGPYEQYF. CDR3 nucleotide sequence: TGTGCCAGCAGCTTAGTACAGGGGCCCTACGAGCAGTACTTC.

The rearrangement joins TRBV6-1 to TRBJ2-7, with D maybe TRBD2 (6 bases). The CDR3 length is 13 residues. CDR1 MNHNS and CDR2 SASEGT come from the germline V gene. Trimming left V 6 bases short and J 5 bases short, with 14 bases between. The CDR3 coding sequence is TGTGCCAGCAGGGGACTGAGACGCGACGAGCAGTACTTC. Its translation is CASRGLRRDEQYF.

This clonotype was counted many times. DNA for the CDR3: TGTGCCAGCAACCTGGGACCCGGGCCCTACGAGCAGTACTTC. Translation gives CASNLGPGPYEQYF. The chain is built from TRBV12-3 or TRBV12-4 and TRBJ2-7, with D perhaps assigned TRBD1 or TRBD2 (5 bases each). The CDR3 runs 14 residues. Trimming took off 7 bases at V and 2 bases at J, with 15 bases between the two ends.

The chain employs TRBV4-2 and TRBJ2-3; 7 nucleotides align to TRBD2. The V segment lost 1 base and the J segment 4 bases; nucleotides outside the gene matches: 5. Germline V gene sequence: CDR1 LGHNA, CDR2 YNFKEQ. The CDR3 is 15 amino acids. In DNA form, the CDR3 reads TGTGCCAGCAGCCAAGCGGGAGGAGTGGCAGATACGCAGTATTTT. This encodes CASSQAGGVADTQYF.

This chain links TRBV7-3 with TRBJ2-3; D perhaps matches TRBD1 (5 bases). The V and J ends lost 1 base and 13 bases respectively, with 15 bases between them. The length of the CDR3 is 13 residues. CDR1 and CDR2 (germline): SGHTA, FQGTGA. This CDR3 reads CASSLSQDNTKYF. The CDR3 DNA reads TGTGCCAGCAGCTTAAGTCAGGACAACACGAAGTATTTT. Supplemented by reference TRBV7-3 and TRBJ2-3, the full variable domain reads GAGVSQTPSNKVTEKGKYVELRCDPISGHTALYWYRQSLGQGPEFLIYFQGTGAADDSGLPNDRFFAVRPEGSVSTLKIQRTERGDSAVYLCASSLSQDNTKYFGPGTRLTVL.

The chain combines TRBV7-9 with TRBJ2-4; 7 positions agree with TRBD2. V lost 3 bases, J lost 0 bases, and 5 bases stayed unmatched. This CDR3 comprises 16 residues. CDR1 is SEHNR and CDR2 is FQNEAQ in the germline V gene (reference sequence). The CDR3 protein is CASSFLASGAKNIQYF. The CDR3, as DNA: TGTGCCAGCAGCTTCTTGGCTAGCGGAGCCAAAAACATTCAGTACTTC.

The chain joins TRBV4-2 to TRBJ1-5; D unclear. V dropped 1 base and J dropped 1 base, with 14 bases sitting between them. This CDR3 has 17 residues. CDR1 LGHNA and CDR2 YNFKEQ come from the germline V gene. In nucleotides, the CDR3 is TGTGCCAGCAGCCAAGGAGATTCGATCAGGAGCAATCAGCCCCAGCATTTT. This translates into CASSQGDSIRSNQPQHF.

In regard to this clonotype: A read error may account for a junction end that differs from germline. The chain combines TRBV7-3 with TRBJ2-5, with 7 bases aligning to TRBD1. The CDR3 length is 14 residues. Germline values: CDR1 SGHTA, CDR2 FQGTGA. The CDR3 DNA reads as TGTACCAGCAGCTTATCCGAGGGGGCGGTGACCCAGTACTTC. Encoded protein: CTSSLSEGAVTQYF.

This clonotype was counted once. V gene TRBV20-1 combines with J gene TRBJ2-7, with 8 nucleotides matching TRBD2. CDR1 and CDR2 (germline): DFQATT, SNEGSKA (reference sequence). V was pared by 3 bases and J by 2 bases, with 3 bases of the junction left unmatched. This CDR3 spans 13 amino acids. CDR3 loop: CSASSGGAYEQYF. Here the CDR3 DNA reads TGCAGTGCTAGTTCCGGGGGGGCCTACGAGCAGTACTTC.

This clonotype was seen more than once but under ten times. This sequence joins TRBV7-3 and TRBJ2-3, with 11 nucleotides matching TRBD2. CDR1 is SGHTA and CDR2 is FQGTGA in the germline V gene. V lost 4 bases and J lost 1; bases outside the gene matches: 1. CDR3 length: 15 residues. The CDR3 is CASSSLAGGTDTQYF. DNA of the CDR3: TGTGCCAGCAGCTCACTAGCGGGAGGCACAGATACGCAGTATTTT. Variable domain in full (rest from reference TRBV7-3 and TRBJ2-3): GAGVSQTPSNKVTEKGKYVELRCDPISGHTALYWYRQSLGQGPEFLIYFQGTGAADDSGLPNDRFFAVRPEGSVSTLKIQRTERGDSAVYLCASSSLAGGTDTQYFGPGTRLTVL.

The genes are TRBV29-1 and TRBJ1-5, with a tentative D call TRBD1 (5 bases). The ends were cut back, 8 bases at V and 8 bases at J, with 16 bases in the middle. This CDR3 has 12 amino acids. CDR1 SQVTM and CDR2 ANQGSEA come from the germline V gene. CDR3 nucleotides: TGCAGCACCAAGGAGCGAGGGGAGCCCCAGCATTTT. Translation: CSTKERGEPQHF.

The chain links TRBV3-1 to TRBJ1-4; 11 positions agree with TRBD1. The CDR3 is 15 residues long. From germline, CDR1 is LGHDT and CDR2 YNNKEL (reference sequence). V trimming: 4 bases; J trimming: 7 bases; junction bases outside the gene matches: 5. The CDR3 bases are TGTGCCAGCAGCCGTTGGACAGGGGGCAGTGAAAAACTGTTTTTT. The encoded protein is CASSRWTGGSEKLFF.

Notes on this clonotype: Its ends do not fully match the called genes, so a read error is possible. V gene TRBV7-9 combines with J gene TRBJ2-1, with D tentatively TRBD1 or TRBD2 (5 bases each). Germline V gene lookup returns CDR1 SEHNR and CDR2 FQNEAQ (reference sequence). The CDR3 spans 13 residues. The CDR3 region has the DNA TGTGCCAGCACCGGGACGGCGCAAAGTGAGCAGTCCTTC. Amino acids: CASTGTAQSEQSF.

The chain recombines TRBV5-1 with TRBJ2-5, with D possibly TRBD2 on 6 matching bases. Trimming took 0 bases from V and 4 from J, leaving 10 bases between them. Per germline, CDR1 SGHRS and CDR2 YFSETQ. CDR3 length: 14 residues. This CDR3 reads CASSLGTGRETQYF. Written as DNA, the CDR3 is TGCGCCAGCAGCTTGGGAACCGGGAGAGAGACCCAGTACTTC.

Many counts were recorded for this clonotype. The V gene is TRBV6-5, the J gene TRBJ2-3; 8 bases are a match to TRBD2. V shed 7 bases, J shed 5 bases, and the junction held 11 bases outside the gene matches. Germline CDR1 and CDR2: MNHEY and SVGAGI. CDR3 length equals 15 residues. This chain's CDR3 is CASTLTGGIGDTQYF. DNA of the CDR3: TGTGCCAGCACTTTAACGGGGGGGATCGGAGATACGCAGTATTTT.

This clonotype has only a few counts. This chain joins TRBV5-6 and TRBJ1-1, with D tentatively TRBD1 (6 bases). Germline-derived CDR1 and CDR2 are SGHDT and YYEEEE. The germline V and J ends were trimmed by 0 bases and 10 bases, with 13 bases remaining between them. The length of the CDR3 is 13 residues. The chain's CDR3 is CASSLGQDRSAFF. Here the CDR3 DNA reads TGTGCCAGCAGCTTGGGACAGGACCGTTCAGCTTTCTTT.

This chain uses TRBV20-1 with TRBJ2-7; 11 nucleotides align to TRBD1. The CDR3 has 14 residues. The germline CDR1 and CDR2 sequences are DFQATT and SNEGSKA (reference sequence). V lost 6 bases to trimming and J lost 6 bases; unmatched junction nucleotides: 10. The CDR3 protein is CSATPDRGRGEQYF. The CDR3 region has the DNA TGCAGTGCAACCCCGGACAGGGGGCGCGGCGAGCAGTACTTC.

This chain links TRBV12-3 or TRBV12-4 with TRBJ1-5, with D tentatively TRBD1 (5 bases). V was trimmed by 3 bases and J by 6 bases, leaving 12 bases between them. The CDR3 is made up of 14 amino acids. CDR3 amino acids: CASSLMGEGQPQHF. The CDR3 bases are TGTGCCAGCAGTTTGATGGGGGAGGGTCAGCCCCAGCATTTT.

In this sample, this clonotype turned up many times. CDR3 residues: CASNPGVLTGELFF. CDR3 bases: TGTGCCAGCAACCCCGGGGTACTGACCGGGGAGCTGTTTTTT. This sequence joins TRBV28 and TRBJ2-2; weak D call: TRBD2 (5 bases). This CDR3 comprises 14 residues. The V end lost 7 bases, the J end lost 5 bases, and 14 bases lay between the germline ends. Germline V gives CDR1 MDHEN, CDR2 SYDVKM.

The sample holds a few counts of this clonotype. This chain joins TRBV29-1 and TRBJ2-7; D not certain. CDR3 size: 10 residues. V was shortened by 5 bases and J by 6 bases, with 8 bases between the two germline ends. The germline V gene has CDR1 SQVTM and CDR2 ANQGSEA. CDR3 sequence reads: CSVQTGEQYF. The CDR3 DNA reads as TGCAGCGTTCAGACCGGCGAGCAGTACTTC.

This clonotype has a count of ten or more. V gene TRBV4-1 combines with J gene TRBJ2-4, with D perhaps matching TRBD1 (6 bases). Germline V gives CDR1 MGHRA, CDR2 YSYEKL. There are 16 residues in the CDR3. The V gene lost 4 bases and the J gene lost 0 bases, with 13 bases spanning the gap. The CDR3 DNA follows: TGCGCCAGCAGCCTACCACAGGGTCGAGCCAAAAACATTCAGTACTTC. It specifies CASSLPQGRAKNIQYF.